This TCR beta chain was found in a study of blood T cell repertoires in COVID-19. Study-level information: The cDNA or gDNA used as material had been derived from T cells, B-cell-depleted T cells, or PBMCs.

The CDR3 is made up of 16 amino acids. Germline CDR1 and CDR2: SGHDT and YYEEEE. Between the trimmed V and J ends, which lost 2 bases and 2 bases, there was a span of 16 bases. Libraries were prepared by immunoSEQ multiplex PCR; TCRdb keeps only in-frame clonotypes and omits some of them. The data show approximately 150,000 clones, roughly 87% seen once. The receptor comes from a woman between 45 and 60 years old with acute or convalescent COVID-19. The specimen was peripheral blood. V usage is TRBV5-6 and J usage is TRBJ1-1; D unclear. The CDR3 DNA is TGTGCCAGCAGCTTTGGGTTCGTCGTGGGCAACACTGAAGCTTTCTTT. This sequence encodes CASSFGFVVGNTEAFF.